The 24 T cell receptor beta chains below come from one sample, sequenced in a study of early T cells in non-severe SARS-CoV-2 infection. TCRdb passed the 5' RACE reads through MiXCR, listing each CDR3 protein once. Found here are around 62,000 distinct CDR3 sequences, around 12% of them singletons; the top ten hold more than 3.5%. The sequencing sample was made of whole blood. Receptors originate from an adult who was a healthcare worker with PCR-confirmed SARS-CoV-2 infection or an uninfected control (not recorded which).

Ten or more counts support this clonotype. The chain carries TRBV7-9 and TRBJ2-1; the match to TRBD2 covers 14 bases. This CDR3 region has 15 residues. V shed 5 bases, J shed 10 bases, and the junction held 7 bases outside the gene matches. Germline V gives CDR1 SEHNR, CDR2 FQNEAQ (reference sequence). As DNA, the CDR3 is TGTGCCAGCAGCCCTGGGACTAGCGGGAGTGTAGAGCAGTTCTTC. Translated, it gives CASSPGTSGSVEQFF.

The chain combines TRBV6-1 with TRBJ1-5, with D hard to call. Germline V CDR1 and CDR2: MNHNS, SASEGT. V lost 1 base and J 0 bases, leaving 4 bases between the germline ends. The CDR3 extends over 14 amino acids. The CDR3 sequence: CASSEVHSNQPQHF. CDR3 DNA sequence: TGTGCCAGCAGTGAAGTACATAGCAATCAGCCCCAGCATTTT.

This clonotype was seen a handful of times. This sequence joins TRBV24-1 and TRBJ2-1, with 7 bases matching TRBD2. The CDR3 has 16 residues. CDR1 is KGHDR and CDR2 is SFDVKD in the germline V gene. Trimming at V came to 4 bases and at J to 5 bases, leaving 10 bases not matched to a gene. CDR3 amino acids: CATSDPLAGVDNEQFF. In DNA, the CDR3 is TGTGCCACCAGTGACCCACTCGCGGGAGTTGACAATGAGCAGTTCTTC.

The table lists this clonotype with many counts. The chain has TRBV7-9 and TRBJ1-4; D remains ambiguous. Germline CDR1 and CDR2: SEHNR and FQNEAQ (reference sequence). The CDR3 covers 11 residues. V was pared by 5 bases and J by 6 bases, with 4 bases between. CDR3 loop: CASSRHEKLFF. Here the CDR3 DNA reads TGTGCCAGCAGCCGACATGAAAAACTGTTTTTT.

Only a few counts were recorded for this clonotype. V usage is TRBV20-1 and J usage is TRBJ2-7; tentative D call: TRBD2 (5 bases). The length of the CDR3 is 11 residues. The V and J ends lost 1 base and 9 bases respectively, with 10 bases between them. Germline V CDR1 and CDR2: DFQATT, SNEGSKA (reference sequence). DNA of the CDR3: TGCAGTGCTAGAGTCCGGGAAGGGCAGTACTTC. Encoded protein: CSARVREGQYF.

This clonotype was seen at least ten times. The V gene is TRBV3-1, the J gene TRBJ2-1; 9 nucleotides agree with TRBD2. The CDR3 is 15 residues long. Losses at the gene ends were 1 base for V and 6 bases for J; bases not matched to a gene: 4. Per the germline V gene, CDR1 is LGHDT and CDR2 is YNNKEL (reference sequence). The CDR3 DNA sequence: TGTGCCAGCAGCCAAGCACGCGGGAGGGCCAATGAGCAGTTCTTC. This gives the protein CASSQARGRANEQFF.

The chain carries TRBV18 and TRBJ2-3; D remains ambiguous. Germline V gene sequence: CDR1 KGHSH, CDR2 LQKENI. The CDR3 totals 15 residues. Trimming stripped 1 base from V and 2 bases from J, with 10 bases between. CDR3 amino acids: CASSPLKLSTDTQYF. CDR3 DNA: TGTGCCAGCTCACCACTGAAGCTGTCCACAGATACGCAGTATTTT.

This clonotype was seen ten or more times. The chain recombines TRBV5-1 with TRBJ2-1; TRBD1 agrees at 9 bases. The CDR3 covers 14 residues. V was pared by 6 bases and J by 5 bases, with 6 bases of the junction left unmatched. Germline lookup yields CDR1 SGHRS and CDR2 YFSETQ. The CDR3 reads CASNPGTGNNEQFF. For the CDR3, the DNA is TGCGCCAGCAACCCCGGGACAGGGAACAATGAGCAGTTCTTC.

The chain combines TRBV7-8 with TRBJ2-2; 8 bases match TRBD2. The CDR3 length is 17 residues. J was trimmed by 4 bases and V by 4 bases; bases with no gene match: 11. Germline lookup yields CDR1 SGHVS and CDR2 FQNEAQ. CDR3 nucleotide sequence: TGTGCCAGCAGCTCAAAGGTAGCAACTAGCGGCACCGGGGAGCTGTTTTTT. Translation gives CASSSKVATSGTGELFF.

A remark on this clonotype: Given a much more abundant clone one base away, this may be a read error. The chain carries TRBV12-3 or TRBV12-4 and TRBJ2-7; 10 positions agree with TRBD1. V shed 7 bases and J 7 bases; nucleotides not matched to a gene: 10. CDR3 length: 14 amino acids. The CDR3 loop reads CASNPPTGGKEQYF. CDR3 bases: TGTGCCAGCAACCCCCCGACAGGGGGCAAAGAGCAGTACTTC.

This clonotype was found many times. The CDR3: CASSQAEGPTVEQYF. The CDR3 DNA reads TGTGCCAGCAGCCAAGCGGAAGGCCCCACGGTCGAGCAGTACTTC. This chain joins TRBV7-6 and TRBJ2-7; possibly TRBD2 for D (5 bases). This CDR3 has 15 residues. Between the trimmed V and J ends, which lost 5 bases and 6 bases, there was a span of 20 bases. The germline CDR1 and CDR2 sequences are SGHVS and FNYEAQ.

V is TRBV28 and J is TRBJ2-3, with 7 bases that match TRBD2. There are 17 residues in the CDR3. V lost 3 bases and J lost 1; bases outside the gene matches: 10. In germline, CDR1 is MDHEN, CDR2 SYDVKM. The CDR3 loop is CASSFREGGSGTDTQYF. The CDR3 DNA reads TGTGCCAGCAGTTTCCGCGAAGGCGGGAGTGGCACAGATACGCAGTATTTT.

This clonotype appeared many times. The V and J genes are TRBV5-1 and TRBJ1-2, with D unresolved. Germline V gene sequence: CDR1 SGHRS, CDR2 YFSETQ. Trimming pared 0 bases from V and 2 bases from J, leaving 14 bases between. The CDR3 totals 16 residues. The chain's CDR3 is CASSLAYSGRNYGYTF. The CDR3 DNA sequence: TGCGCCAGCAGCTTGGCCTATAGCGGGAGAAACTATGGCTACACCTTC.

In this sample, this clonotype turned up many times. This chain uses TRBV4-1 with TRBJ2-1; tentative D call: TRBD2 (6 bases). The germline CDR1 and CDR2 sequences are MGHRA and YSYEKL. The CDR3 extends over 15 amino acids. The germline V and J ends were trimmed by 0 bases and 6 bases, with 12 bases remaining between them. CDR3 loop: CASSQDREAGNEQFF. DNA of the CDR3: TGCGCCAGCAGCCAAGATAGGGAAGCGGGCAATGAGCAGTTCTTC.

The chain employs TRBV6-6 and TRBJ1-5, with no clear D. The CDR3 runs 14 residues. Germline V gene lookup returns CDR1 MNHNY and CDR2 SVGAGI (reference sequence). Trimming stripped 2 bases from V and 0 bases from J, with 5 bases between. The CDR3 sequence is CASSYVDSNQPQHF. The CDR3 region has the DNA TGTGCCAGCAGTTACGTGGATAGCAATCAGCCCCAGCATTTT.

In regard to this clonotype: It may be a read error: a sequence one base away is much more abundant. The V gene is TRBV6-6, the J gene TRBJ1-3; D call uncertain. V was pared by 6 bases and J by 3 bases, with 18 bases between. CDR3 length: 16 residues. CDR1 is MNHNY, CDR2 SVGAGI, per germline (reference sequence). DNA for the CDR3: TGTGCCAGCAGAGCCACAGAGGGCGCGGATGGAAACACCATATATTTT. This codes for CASRATEGADGNTIYF.

The V and J genes are TRBV6-1 and TRBJ2-7; the match to TRBD1 covers 7 bases. The CDR3 has 15 amino acids. Trimming removed 6 bases from V and 4 bases from J; junction bases left unmatched: 12. Germline CDR1 and CDR2: MNHNS and SASEGT. CDR3 DNA sequence: TGTGCCAGCAGGCCCGGACAGGATCCCGCGTACGAGCAGTACTTC. It translates to CASRPGQDPAYEQYF.

This clonotype came up many times. The J gene is TRBJ1-5, the V gene TRBV7-9; a weak D match, TRBD1 (5 bases). Germline CDR1 and CDR2: SEHNR and FQNEAQ (reference sequence). Trimming removed 4 bases at V and 2 bases at J, with 12 bases between. The CDR3 covers 15 residues. The DNA of the CDR3 is TGTGCCAGCAGCTCGACAGAGGGAGGCAATCAGCCCCAGCATTTT. Protein: CASSSTEGGNQPQHF. Complete variable domain (other parts from reference TRBV7-9 and TRBJ1-5): DTGVSQNPRHKITKRGQNVTFRCDPISEHNRLYWYRQTLGQGPEFLTYFQNEAQLEKSRLLSDRFSAERPKGSFSTLEIQRTEQGDSAMYLCASSSTEGGNQPQHFGDGTRLSIL.

The chain employs TRBV7-9 and TRBJ2-7; D is unresolved. The CDR3 length is 14 residues. Germline V gene data show CDR1 as SEHNR and CDR2 as FQNEAQ (reference sequence). V lost 2 bases, J lost 5 bases, and 13 bases lay in between. CDR3 sequence reads: CASSLKALSHEQYF. The CDR3 nucleotides read TGTGCCAGCAGCTTAAAAGCATTGAGCCACGAGCAGTACTTC. Using reference TRBV7-9 and TRBJ2-7 for the parts outside the CDR3, the full variable domain is DTGVSQNPRHKITKRGQNVTFRCDPISEHNRLYWYRQTLGQGPEFLTYFQNEAQLEKSRLLSDRFSAERPKGSFSTLEIQRTEQGDSAMYLCASSLKALSHEQYFGPGTRLTVT.

The genes are TRBV7-2 and TRBJ2-1; 11 nucleotides agree with TRBD1. This CDR3 contains 16 residues. The germline V gene encodes CDR1 SGHTA and CDR2 FQGNSA. The junction had 9 bases not matched to a gene; V was cut back by 5 bases and J by 6 bases. This CDR3 is CASSRSPGQGGNEQFF. For the CDR3, the DNA is TGTGCCAGCAGCCGAAGTCCGGGACAGGGGGGCAATGAGCAGTTCTTC.

This clonotype was observed a few times. The rearrangement joins TRBV6-5 to TRBJ2-1; 8 nucleotides agree with TRBD2. Germline V gene sequence: CDR1 MNHEY, CDR2 SVGAGI. Trimming at V came to 2 bases and at J to 8 bases, leaving 11 bases not matched to a gene. This CDR3 has 16 amino acids. The CDR3 region has the DNA TGTGCCAGCAGTTACCCCTCCGGGAGGGGGGTCGATGAGCAGTTCTTC. Amino acids: CASSYPSGRGVDEQFF.

This clonotype was seen at least ten times. V is TRBV28 and J is TRBJ2-3; the D gene is possibly TRBD1 (5 bases). The germline gives CDR1 MDHEN, CDR2 SYDVKM. The CDR3 consists of 15 residues. V shed 6 bases and J shed 7 bases, with 20 bases lying between them. In nucleotides, the CDR3 is TGTGCCAGCAGCCAACAGGACCCCAGTCTGAATACGCAGTATTTT. This encodes CASSQQDPSLNTQYF.

This clonotype was observed many times. This chain links TRBV29-1 with TRBJ1-1, with D possibly being TRBD1 (5 bases). The V gene's germline CDR1 is SQVTM and CDR2 ANQGSEA. The CDR3 length is 15 residues. With 4 bases removed from V and 1 base from J, the gap between germline ends came to 16 bases. This CDR3 reads CSVVGGGGSNTEAFF. CDR3 nucleotide sequence: TGCAGCGTTGTCGGTGGCGGGGGGTCGAACACTGAAGCTTTCTTT.

This chain joins TRBV24-1 and TRBJ2-1; 11 nucleotides agree with TRBD2. V lost 10 bases to trimming and J lost 11 bases; unmatched junction nucleotides: 9. The length of the CDR3 is 13 residues. Germline CDR1 KGHDR, CDR2 SFDVKD. The CDR3 DNA sequence: TGTGCCACTACGGTTAGCGGGAGGGATAAGCAGTTCTTC. Translating gives CATTVSGRDKQFF.